This T cell receptor beta chain stems from a study of glioma-infiltrating T cells after dendritic cell vaccination. Trimming took 5 bases from V and 9 from J; bases not matched to a gene: 8. The CDR3 spans 15 residues. Germline V gene data show CDR1 as SGHTA and CDR2 as FQGNSA. Sequenced by immunoSEQ multiplex PCR; TCRdb stores in-frame clones only, minus some. The repertoire has around 100,000 clones, about four fifths of them found once; the top ten carry roughly 12%. Source: blood, taken before dendritic cell vaccination. The chain carries TRBV7-2 and TRBJ2-3; 13 bases align to TRBD2. This TCR was recovered from a human donor with glioblastoma. In DNA, the CDR3 is TGTGCCAGCAGCGCAGCCCGACTAGCGGGAGGCACGCAGTATTTT. It codes for CASSAARLAGGTQYF. Drawing the rest from reference TRBV7-2 and TRBJ2-3, the complete variable domain is GAGVSQSPSNKVTEKGKDVELRCDPISGHTALYWYRQSLGQGLEFLIYFQGNSAPDKSGLPSDRFSAERTGGSVSTLTIQRTQQEDSAVYLCASSAARLAGGTQYFGPGTRLTVL.